These T cell receptor beta chains were read from a single sample in a study of T cells of healthy individuals. In TCRdb, the 5' RACE reads were re-called with MiXCR into one record per CDR3 protein. The table lists about 96,000 distinct CDR3 sequences, around 17% of them singletons. The receptors shown here come from a human donor in good health. Both conserved end residues are part of each CDR3. The order of the fields is CDR3 protein, CDR3 DNA, clone size, V gene, J gene, D gene. D genes are given only for firm matches. Clone size is shown for a subset of rows, as once, few, many or a class of expanded clone.

CDR3aa: CSVMLSGEGETQYF
CDR3nt: TGCAGCGTTATGCTTTCGGGGGAAGGAGAGACCCAGTACTTC
abundance: -
v_gene: TRBV29-1
j_gene: TRBJ2-5
d_gene: -

CDR3aa: CASSVGTSSSYEQYF
CDR3nt: TGTGCCAGCAGCGTAGGGACAAGCTCGTCCTACGAGCAGTACTTC
abundance: many
v_gene: TRBV9
j_gene: TRBJ2-7
d_gene: -

CDR3aa: CASSAQGRTEAFF
CDR3nt: TGTGCCAGCAGTGCTCAGGGAAGGACTGAAGCTTTCTTT
abundance: -
v_gene: TRBV7-9
j_gene: TRBJ1-1
d_gene: -

CDR3aa: CASSPAGAAQETQYF
CDR3nt: TGTGCCAGCAGCCCAGCGGGGGCCGCTCAAGAGACCCAGTACTTC
abundance: -
v_gene: TRBV7-3
j_gene: TRBJ2-5
d_gene: TRBD2

CDR3aa: CSVRDNAYEQYF
CDR3nt: TGCAGCGTTCGGGACAACGCCTACGAGCAGTACTTC
abundance: -
v_gene: TRBV29-1
j_gene: TRBJ2-7
d_gene: -

CDR3aa: CSARDRVRAVTGELFF
CDR3nt: TGCAGTGCTAGAGATCGCGTGAGGGCCGTGACCGGGGAGCTGTTTTTT
abundance: few
v_gene: TRBV20-1
j_gene: TRBJ2-2
d_gene: -

CDR3aa: CASSRGTESYEQYF
CDR3nt: TGTGCCAGCAGCCGCGGGACAGAGTCCTACGAGCAGTACTTC
abundance: few
v_gene: TRBV4-2
j_gene: TRBJ2-7
d_gene: -

CDR3aa: CARHTGGSYNEQFF
CDR3nt: TGTGCCAGGCATACAGGGGGCTCCTACAATGAGCAGTTCTTC
abundance: many
v_gene: TRBV6-7
j_gene: TRBJ2-1
d_gene: TRBD1

CDR3aa: CSAQGLADEQFF
CDR3nt: TGCAGTGCCCAAGGACTAGCGGATGAGCAGTTCTTC
abundance: few
v_gene: TRBV20-1
j_gene: TRBJ2-1
d_gene: TRBD2

CDR3aa: CAISEKGTERTYEQYF
CDR3nt: TGTGCCATCAGTGAGAAAGGGACAGAACGAACCTACGAGCAGTACTTC
abundance: -
v_gene: TRBV10-3
j_gene: TRBJ2-7
d_gene: TRBD1

CDR3aa: CSASRLDSYEQYF
CDR3nt: TGCAGTGCTAGTCGACTAGACTCCTACGAGCAGTACTTC
abundance: -
v_gene: TRBV20-1
j_gene: TRBJ2-7
d_gene: -

CDR3aa: CASSEAGQAYYEQYF
CDR3nt: TGTGCCAGCAGCGAAGCGGGACAGGCATACTACGAGCAGTACTTC
abundance: -
v_gene: TRBV9
j_gene: TRBJ2-7
d_gene: -

CDR3aa: CASSRERGLNSPLHF
CDR3nt: TGTGCCAGCAGCCGAGAGAGGGGGCTTAATTCACCCCTCCACTTT
abundance: -
v_gene: TRBV5-5
j_gene: TRBJ1-6
d_gene: TRBD1

CDR3aa: CSVWEPHSGTWLAGYTF
CDR3nt: TGCAGCGTTTGGGAACCCCATAGCGGGACCTGGCTAGCCGGCTACACCTTC
abundance: many
v_gene: TRBV29-1
j_gene: TRBJ1-2
d_gene: -

CDR3aa: CSASWGNEQYF
CDR3nt: TGCAGTGCTAGCTGGGGGAACGAGCAGTACTTC
abundance: -
v_gene: TRBV20-1
j_gene: TRBJ2-7
d_gene: -